Each of the 11 T cell receptor beta chains below was sequenced from the same sample in a study of OX40 agonist ivuxolimab in advanced cancers. Produced via immunoSEQ multiplex PCR; TCRdb's table is partial and in-frame only. The data contain about 83,000 clones, 80% to 95% of them singletons. Specimen: CD4+ or CD8+ T cells sorted from blood, collected in a trial of the OX40 agonist ivuxolimab. Every receptor here comes from an adult with an advanced solid tumor such as melanoma, head and neck, liver or kidney cancer.

The chain has TRBV7-9 and TRBJ2-3; TRBD2 matches at 12 bases. This CDR3 is built from 18 residues. CDR1 is SEHNR and CDR2 is FQNEAQ in the germline V gene (reference sequence). The ends lost 1 base at V and 6 bases at J; junction bases unmatched: 11. CDR3 amino acids: CASSLGPSGGAVSDTQYF. The CDR3 bases are TGTGCCAGCAGCTTAGGGCCTAGCGGGGGGGCCGTGTCGGATACGCAGTATTTT. Variable domain in full (rest from reference TRBV7-9 and TRBJ2-3): DTGVSQNPRHKITKRGQNVTFRCDPISEHNRLYWYRQTLGQGPEFLTYFQNEAQLEKSRLLSDRFSAERPKGSFSTLEIQRTEQGDSAMYLCASSLGPSGGAVSDTQYFGPGTRLTVL.

This rearrangement joins TRBV4-1 to TRBJ1-2; 8 nucleotides agree with TRBD1. The trim removed 1 base at V and 4 bases at J, leaving 11 bases unmatched. CDR1 is MGHRA and CDR2 is YSYEKL in the germline V gene. The CDR3 is made up of 17 amino acids. CDR3 protein: CASSQGINQGAGYGYTF. The CDR3 nucleotides read TGCGCCAGCAGCCAAGGAATTAACCAGGGGGCGGGCTATGGCTACACCTTC.

This clone has only one observation. The V call is TRBV30, the J call TRBJ2-1; 7 nucleotides line up with TRBD1. V lost 5 bases, J lost 6 bases, and 7 bases stayed unmatched. There are 13 residues in the CDR3. Germline V gene sequence: CDR1 GTSNPN, CDR2 SVGIG (reference sequence). CDR3 protein: CAWGDRGLNEQFF. CDR3 bases: TGTGCCTGGGGGGACAGAGGACTCAATGAGCAGTTCTTC.

The V gene is TRBV27, the J gene TRBJ2-1; D unclear. Trimming pared 0 bases from V and 7 bases from J, leaving 7 bases between. Germline values: CDR1 MNHEY, CDR2 SMNVEV (reference sequence). This CDR3 is 13 amino acids long. The CDR3 nucleotides are TGTGCCAGCAGTTTATCGGCCCAAAATGAGCAGTTCTTC. This gives the protein CASSLSAQNEQFF.

This chain joins TRBV5-1 and TRBJ2-7; D gene uncertain. The germline V and J ends were trimmed by 3 bases and 4 bases, with 5 bases remaining between them. Germline V gene sequence: CDR1 SGHRS, CDR2 YFSETQ. The CDR3 totals 11 residues. Written as DNA, the CDR3 is TGCGCCAGCAGCTCTTGGTACGAGCAGTACTTC. Its protein is CASSSWYEQYF.

V is TRBV27 and J is TRBJ1-1; TRBD1 is a possible D gene (6 bases). Trimming took off 2 bases at V and 3 bases at J, with 16 bases between the two ends. The CDR3 is 16 residues long. Germline V lookup: CDR1 MNHEY, CDR2 SMNVEV (reference sequence). The CDR3: CASSLIPGARDTEAFF. The CDR3 coding sequence is TGTGCCAGCAGTTTAATCCCAGGGGCCAGGGACACTGAAGCTTTCTTT.

The rearrangement links TRBV13 to TRBJ2-7; the D is unclear. Trimming cost V 6 bases and J 5 bases, with 8 bases left between them. Germline V gene lookup returns CDR1 PRHDT and CDR2 FYEKMQ (reference sequence). The CDR3 is 11 amino acids. The CDR3 protein is CASRGGDEQYF. DNA of the CDR3: TGTGCCAGCAGGGGTGGCGACGAGCAGTACTTC.

The J gene is TRBJ2-7, the V gene TRBV7-6; D tentatively reads TRBD1 or TRBD2 (5 bases each). The V end lost 3 bases, the J end lost 6 bases, and 15 bases lay between the germline ends. The CDR3 spans 14 residues. Germline V lookup: CDR1 SGHVS, CDR2 FNYEAQ. This CDR3 is CASSFGAGSPEQYF. Here the CDR3 DNA reads TGTGCCAGCAGCTTTGGGGCAGGGAGTCCCGAGCAGTACTTC.

This chain joins TRBV6-9 and TRBJ2-7, with 10 nucleotides matching TRBD2. Germline V gene data show CDR1 as MNHGY and CDR2 as SVAAGI. The CDR3 extends over 16 amino acids. After removal of 6 bases from V and 3 bases from J, the junction contained 11 bases not matched to a gene. The CDR3 sequence is CASSHPGGLASYEQYF. In nucleotides, the CDR3 is TGTGCCAGCAGCCACCCTGGGGGACTAGCGAGCTACGAGCAGTACTTC.

As concerns this clone: The junction differs from germline at one of its ends, possibly a read error. This sample also contains other DNA sequences that code for the same CDR3. This chain uses TRBV25-1 with TRBJ1-1; D is unclear. CDR1 and CDR2 from the germline V gene are MGHDK and SYGVNS. The CDR3 length is 12 residues. CDR3 coding DNA: TGTGCCAGCAGTGCCGGGAACACTGAAGCTTTCTTC. Amino acid sequence: CASSAGNTEAFF.

In this sample, this clone turned up a few times. The chain has TRBV6-5 and TRBJ1-4; D gene uncertain. Germline V lookup: CDR1 MNHEY, CDR2 SVGAGI. This CDR3 is 14 amino acids long. Trimming removed 2 bases at V and 7 bases at J, with 11 bases between. The CDR3 bases are TGTGCCAGCAGTTACGGTTCGCTCACTGAAAAACTGTTTTTT. Its translation is CASSYGSLTEKLFF.